Below are 27 T cell receptor beta chains sequenced from a single sample in a study of tumor-infiltrating lymphocytes in localized non-small cell lung cancer. The table came from immunoSEQ multiplex PCR; TCRdb's copy has only in-frame clones and leaves some out. The table includes tens of thousands of clones, less than 70% detected once. What was sequenced was lung tumor tissue. These receptors all come from a human donor with non-small cell lung cancer.

This clone was seen only a few times. CDR3 in DNA: TGTGCCAGCAGCTTACAGGGGGGATCCTACAATGAGCAGTTCTTC. Its translation is CASSLQGGSYNEQFF. This chain connects TRBV5-4 to TRBJ2-1, with 8 bases identical to TRBD1. The CDR3 has 15 amino acids. The ends lost 2 bases at V and 1 base at J; junction bases unmatched: 2. The germline CDR1 and CDR2 sequences are SGHNT and YYREEE (reference sequence).

The chain combines TRBV10-3 with TRBJ1-2; D remains ambiguous. In germline, CDR1 is ENHRY, CDR2 SYGVKD. This CDR3 comprises 13 residues. With 2 bases removed from V and 7 bases from J, the gap between germline ends came to 11 bases. The chain's CDR3 is CAISEISEGGYTF. In DNA form, the CDR3 reads TGTGCCATCAGTGAGATCTCCGAGGGTGGCTACACCTTC.

Note on this clone: A read error is possible here, since a much larger clone lies one base away. The V call is TRBV7-2, the J call TRBJ2-3; no clear D gene. The CDR3 has 12 amino acids. V was cut by 6 bases and J by 0 bases, with 4 bases left in between. The V gene's germline CDR1 is SGHTA and CDR2 FQGNSA. CDR3 protein: CASSFSTDTQYF. For the CDR3, the DNA is TGTGCCAGCAGTTTTAGCACAGATACGCAGTATTTT.

The gene calls are TRBV11-2 and TRBJ1-2, with D possibly TRBD1 on 6 matching bases. This CDR3 comprises 15 residues. The V gene's germline CDR1 is SGHAT and CDR2 FQNNGV. With 5 bases removed from V and 4 bases from J, the gap between germline ends came to 17 bases. CDR3 in amino acids: CASSQDLEGVYGYTF. CDR3 coding DNA: TGTGCCAGCAGCCAAGATCTTGAGGGGGTCTATGGCTACACCTTC.

V and J are TRBV2 and TRBJ2-7; TRBD1 aligns across 9 bases. CDR3 length: 13 amino acids. V dropped 4 bases and J dropped 6; count of bases not matched to a gene: 4. Germline V gives CDR1 SNHLY, CDR2 FYNNEI. Here the CDR3 DNA reads TGTGCCAGCAGTGGTAGACAGGGGGGCGAGCAGTACTTC. Translation: CASSGRQGGEQYF.

This chain links TRBV4-1 with TRBJ2-2; 13 bases match TRBD2. J gave up 6 bases and V 3 bases, and 4 bases lay outside the gene matches. The CDR3 covers 16 residues. The germline CDR1 and CDR2 sequences are MGHRA and YSYEKL. CDR3 amino acids: CASSHATSGRPGELFF. The CDR3 DNA is TGCGCCAGCAGCCATGCGACTAGCGGGAGGCCCGGGGAGCTGTTTTTT.

This rearrangement joins TRBV11-2 to TRBJ2-7; a weak D match, TRBD2 (6 bases). CDR3 length: 15 residues. With 7 bases removed from V and 1 base from J, the gap between germline ends came to 17 bases. In germline, CDR1 is SGHAT, CDR2 FQNNGV. This chain's CDR3 is CASTLGASASYEQYF. The CDR3 DNA follows: TGTGCCAGCACCCTGGGCGCTAGCGCATCCTACGAGCAGTACTTC.

The V call is TRBV30, the J call TRBJ1-1; D ambiguous. V was shortened by 5 bases and J by 0 bases, with 7 bases between the two germline ends. Germline loops: CDR1 GTSNPN, CDR2 SVGIG (reference sequence). The CDR3 has 12 residues. This CDR3 is CAWERLNTEAFF. For the CDR3, the DNA is TGTGCCTGGGAAAGATTGAACACTGAAGCTTTCTTT.

V and J are TRBV19 and TRBJ1-2; the D gene is possibly TRBD1 (6 bases). Trimming stripped 7 bases from V and 4 bases from J, with 19 bases between. The CDR3 is 15 residues long. The germline V gene encodes CDR1 LNHDA and CDR2 SQIVND (reference sequence). The CDR3 DNA reads as TGTGCCAGTACCCCGGTGGGGGGCGCGAGCTATGGCTACACCTTC. Translation gives CASTPVGGASYGYTF.

This sequence joins TRBV5-6 and TRBJ2-2; the match to TRBD2 covers 11 bases. This CDR3 comprises 16 residues. The junction had 5 bases not matched to a gene; V was cut back by 2 bases and J by 5 bases. From germline, CDR1 is SGHDT and CDR2 YYEEEE. The CDR3 spells CASSLLLAGETGELFF. The CDR3, as DNA: TGTGCCAGCAGCTTATTACTAGCGGGAGAAACCGGGGAGCTGTTTTTT.

The rearrangement links TRBV2 to TRBJ1-5; the D gene is possibly TRBD1 (6 bases). The germline V gene has CDR1 SNHLY and CDR2 FYNNEI. V was shortened by 5 bases and J by 5 bases, with 10 bases between the two germline ends. The CDR3 spans 13 residues. The CDR3 reads CASSLTGYQPQHF. CDR3 coding DNA: TGTGCCAGCAGTTTAACAGGGTATCAGCCCCAGCATTTT.

The V gene is TRBV7-8, the J gene TRBJ1-1, with D unresolved. The germline gives CDR1 SGHVS, CDR2 FQNEAQ. The V end was cut by 1 base, the J end by 1 base, with 13 bases between. The CDR3 is made up of 16 amino acids. The CDR3 loop reads CASSLGRGYRNTEAFF. The CDR3 region has the DNA TGTGCCAGCAGCTTAGGAAGAGGGTATAGGAACACTGAAGCTTTCTTT.

The J gene is TRBJ2-5, the V gene TRBV7-9; D perhaps matches TRBD2 (6 bases). TRBJ2-7 matches the DNA end more closely, so the J call is doubtful. The CDR3 loop spans 14 amino acids. From germline, CDR1 is SEHNR and CDR2 FQNEAQ (reference sequence). The CDR3: CASSLASGGYEQYF. In DNA, the CDR3 is TGTGCCAGCAGCTTAGCGTCCGGGGGCTACGAGCAGTACTTC.

The J gene is TRBJ1-2, the V gene TRBV7-9, with D possibly being TRBD1 (6 bases). CDR3 length: 14 residues. Looked up from germline, CDR1 is SEHNR and CDR2 is FQNEAQ (reference sequence). The V end was cut by 2 bases, the J end by 7 bases, with 14 bases between. CDR3 region: CASSLYGGLGGYTF. CDR3 nucleotide sequence: TGTGCCAGCAGCTTATACGGGGGGCTGGGTGGCTACACCTTC.

The chain has TRBV25-1 and TRBJ2-1; TRBD2 matches at 8 bases. The V segment lost 4 bases and the J segment 5 bases; nucleotides outside the gene matches: 4. CDR1 is MGHDK, CDR2 SYGVNS, per germline. The CDR3 extends over 14 amino acids. DNA for the CDR3: TGTGCCAGCAGTGGGGGACTAGTGAACAATGAGCAGTTCTTC. Its protein product is CASSGGLVNNEQFF.

The V gene is TRBV11-2, the J gene TRBJ2-7; D not certain. V was pared by 0 bases and J by 3 bases, with 3 bases between. Germline lookup yields CDR1 SGHAT and CDR2 FQNNGV. There are 12 residues in the CDR3. CDR3 DNA: TGTGCCAGCAGCTTAGATCACTACGAGCAGTACTTC. Its protein product is CASSLDHYEQYF.

This clone was detected only a few times. The chain recombines TRBV5-4 with TRBJ2-7; D tentatively reads TRBD1 or TRBD2 (5 bases each). Germline CDR1 SGHNT, CDR2 YYREEE (reference sequence). Trimming took off 3 bases at V and 4 bases at J, with 11 bases between the two ends. This CDR3 spans 13 amino acids. In nucleotides, the CDR3 is TGTGCCAGCAGCTCGGGACCGGAGTACGAGCAGTACTTC. Its translation: CASSSGPEYEQYF.

This clone is a singleton in its sample. The CDR3 protein is CASRAGTSRTDTQYF. CDR3 DNA: TGTGCCAGCAGGGCCGGGACTAGTCGCACAGATACGCAGTATTTT. The chain links TRBV6-6 to TRBJ2-3; TRBD2 matches 8 bases. V dropped 6 bases and J dropped 1; count of bases not matched to a gene: 6. Looked up from germline, CDR1 is MNHNY and CDR2 is SVGAGI (reference sequence). This CDR3 is built from 15 residues.

The chain couples TRBV2 to TRBJ1-2, with a tentative D call TRBD1 (5 bases). The CDR3 has 12 residues. Germline CDR1 SNHLY, CDR2 FYNNEI. V was cut by 7 bases and J by 4 bases, with 10 bases left in between. CDR3 amino acids: CASKLDSYGYTF. In DNA form, the CDR3 reads TGTGCCAGCAAACTCGACAGCTATGGCTACACCTTC.

The V and J genes are TRBV7-3 and TRBJ2-1, with 8 bases fitting TRBD2. The CDR3 is 18 residues long. From germline, CDR1 is SGHTA and CDR2 FQGTGA. V lost 3 bases and J lost 9; bases outside the gene matches: 19. The CDR3 region is CASSLGLGSGSAKIEQFF. CDR3 nucleotide sequence: TGTGCCAGCAGCTTGGGCCTCGGGAGCGGGAGCGCCAAGATTGAGCAGTTCTTC.

This chain joins TRBV7-2 and TRBJ2-7; D gene unclear. The V end lost 4 bases, the J end lost 5 bases, and 12 bases lay between the germline ends. The CDR3 runs 13 residues. Germline CDR1 SGHTA, CDR2 FQGNSA. CDR3 residues: CASSSGRSNEQYF. CDR3 DNA: TGTGCCAGCAGCTCCGGACGGTCGAACGAGCAGTACTTC.

The sample holds a few counts of this clone. This chain joins TRBV5-6 and TRBJ1-2; TRBD1 aligns across 7 bases. Losses at the gene ends were 9 bases for V and 8 bases for J; bases not matched to a gene: 10. This CDR3 is built from 12 residues. Germline loops: CDR1 SGHDT, CDR2 YYEEEE. The chain's CDR3 is CATGGRAEGYTF. CDR3 nucleotide sequence: TGTGCCACAGGGGGTCGGGCCGAAGGCTACACCTTC.

J is TRBJ1-5 and V is TRBV19; D uncertain. V lost 5 bases and J 3 bases, leaving 5 bases between the germline ends. The V gene's germline CDR1 is LNHDA and CDR2 SQIVND (reference sequence). This CDR3 region has 12 residues. The CDR3, as DNA: TGTGCCAGTAGTTTCTTCAATCAGCCCCAGCATTTT. The encoded protein is CASSFFNQPQHF.

The rearrangement uses TRBV5-5 and TRBJ1-3; unclear D gene. The CDR3 is made up of 14 amino acids. V was pared by 0 bases and J by 4 bases, with 8 bases between. Germline CDR1 SGHKS, CDR2 YYEKEE (reference sequence). CDR3 sequence (DNA): TGTGCCAGCAGCTTGGCCCAGGCCGGAAACACCATATATTTT. This sequence encodes CASSLAQAGNTIYF.

This chain uses TRBV6-4 with TRBJ2-7, with 8 bases that match TRBD2. The CDR3 runs to 15 residues. V lost 0 bases to trimming and J lost 5 bases; unmatched junction nucleotides: 6. Germline V gene lookup returns CDR1 MRHNA and CDR2 SNTAGT. CDR3 amino acids: CASSDSRLASHEQYF. In DNA, the CDR3 is TGTGCCAGCAGTGACTCTAGACTAGCGAGCCACGAGCAGTACTTC.

The rearrangement uses TRBV7-2 and TRBJ2-7; D unclear. The V and J ends lost 5 bases and 4 bases respectively, with 12 bases between them. Germline V gives CDR1 SGHTA, CDR2 FQGNSA. The CDR3 totals 13 residues. The CDR3 protein is CASSRDRNYEQYF. The CDR3 region has the DNA TGTGCCAGCAGCCGTGACCGAAATTACGAGCAGTACTTC.

The chain carries TRBV5-4 and TRBJ2-7, with 8 bases fitting TRBD1. From germline, CDR1 is SGHNT and CDR2 YYREEE (reference sequence). V lost 4 bases and J lost 5; bases outside the gene matches: 14. The CDR3 runs 16 residues. CDR3 residues: CASSQPPDREDHEQYF. In nucleotides, the CDR3 is TGTGCCAGCAGCCAGCCCCCGGACAGGGAGGACCACGAGCAGTACTTC.